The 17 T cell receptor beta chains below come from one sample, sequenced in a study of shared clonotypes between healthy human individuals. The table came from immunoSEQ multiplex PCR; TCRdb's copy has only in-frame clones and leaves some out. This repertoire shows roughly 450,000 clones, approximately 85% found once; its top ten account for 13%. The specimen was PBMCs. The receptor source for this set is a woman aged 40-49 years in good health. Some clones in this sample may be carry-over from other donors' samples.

The CDR3 reads CASTTVNSNQPQHF. CDR3 coding DNA: TGTGCCAGCACGACAGTCAATAGCAATCAGCCCCAGCATTTT. This chain joins TRBV6-6 and TRBJ1-5; perhaps TRBD1 as D (5 bases). V shed 7 bases and J shed 0 bases, with 10 bases lying between them. CDR1 MNHNY and CDR2 SVGAGI come from the germline V gene (reference sequence). The CDR3 is made up of 14 amino acids.

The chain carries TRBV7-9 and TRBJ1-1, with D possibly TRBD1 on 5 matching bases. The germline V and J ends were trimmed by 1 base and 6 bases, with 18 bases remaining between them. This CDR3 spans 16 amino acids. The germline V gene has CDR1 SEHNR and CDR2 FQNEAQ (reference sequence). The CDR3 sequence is CASSLVVGQGNAEAFF. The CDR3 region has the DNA TGTGCCAGCAGCTTAGTTGTAGGGCAGGGTAATGCTGAAGCTTTCTTT.

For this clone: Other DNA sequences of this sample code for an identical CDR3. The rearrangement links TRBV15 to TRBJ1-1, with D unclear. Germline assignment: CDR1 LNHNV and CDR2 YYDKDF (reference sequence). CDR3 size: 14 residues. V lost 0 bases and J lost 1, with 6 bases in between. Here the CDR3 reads CATSRDGGNTEAFF. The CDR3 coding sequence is TGTGCCACCAGCAGAGACGGAGGGAACACTGAAGCTTTCTTT.

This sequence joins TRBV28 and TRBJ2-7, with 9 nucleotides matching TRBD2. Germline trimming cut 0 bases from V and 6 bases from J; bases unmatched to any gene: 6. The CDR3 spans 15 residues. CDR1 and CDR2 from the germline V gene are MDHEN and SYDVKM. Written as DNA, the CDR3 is TGTGCCAGCAGTTTATGGTCTAGCGGGACGGGCGAGCAGTACTTC. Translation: CASSLWSSGTGEQYF.

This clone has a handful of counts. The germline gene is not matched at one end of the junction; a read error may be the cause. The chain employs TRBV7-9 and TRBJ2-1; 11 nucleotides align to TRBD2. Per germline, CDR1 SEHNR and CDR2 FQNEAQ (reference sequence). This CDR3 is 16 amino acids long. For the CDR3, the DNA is TGCGCCAGCAGCCAAGGACTAGCGGGCTCCTACAATGAGCAGTTCTTC. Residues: CASSQGLAGSYNEQFF.

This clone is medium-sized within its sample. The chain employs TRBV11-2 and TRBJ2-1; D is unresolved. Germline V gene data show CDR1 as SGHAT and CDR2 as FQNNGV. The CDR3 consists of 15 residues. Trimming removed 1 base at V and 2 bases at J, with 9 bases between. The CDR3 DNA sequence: TGTGCCAGCAGCTTAGTTCCAGAGGCCTACAATGAGCAGTTCTTC. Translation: CASSLVPEAYNEQFF.

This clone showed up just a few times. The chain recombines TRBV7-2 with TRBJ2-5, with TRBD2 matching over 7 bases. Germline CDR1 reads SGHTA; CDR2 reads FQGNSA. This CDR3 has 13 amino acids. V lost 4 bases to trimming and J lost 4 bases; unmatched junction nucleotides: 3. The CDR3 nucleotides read TGTGCCAGCAGCTGGACTAGTGGAGAGACCCAGTACTTC. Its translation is CASSWTSGETQYF.

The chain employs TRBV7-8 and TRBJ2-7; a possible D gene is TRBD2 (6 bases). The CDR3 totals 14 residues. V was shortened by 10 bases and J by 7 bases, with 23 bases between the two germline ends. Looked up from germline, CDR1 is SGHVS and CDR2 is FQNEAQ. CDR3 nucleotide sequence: TGTGCCATACGCGGTAGCGGTTCCCAAGGAGAGCAGTACTTC. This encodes CAIRGSGSQGEQYF.

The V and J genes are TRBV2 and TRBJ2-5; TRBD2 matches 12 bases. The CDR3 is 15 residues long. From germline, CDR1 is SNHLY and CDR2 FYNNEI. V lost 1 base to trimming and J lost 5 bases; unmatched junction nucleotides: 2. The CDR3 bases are TGTGCCAGCAGTGAAGTGCTAGCGGGAGGGGAGACCCAGTACTTC. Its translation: CASSEVLAGGETQYF. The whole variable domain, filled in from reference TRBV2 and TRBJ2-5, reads EPEVTQTPSHQVTQMGQEVILRCVPISNHLYFYWYRQILGQKVEFLVSFYNNEISEKSEIFDDQFSVERPDGSNFTLKIRSTKLEDSAMYFCASSEVLAGGETQYFGPGTRLLVL.

As DNA, the CDR3 is TGTGCCAGCAGCCCAAAGCGGGAGTTTACCCACGAGCAGTACTTC. This sequence encodes CASSPKREFTHEQYF. The chain couples TRBV11-2 to TRBJ2-7; 8 bases are a match to TRBD2. The ends lost 5 bases at V and 5 bases at J; junction bases unmatched: 11. CDR1 and CDR2 (germline): SGHAT, FQNNGV. CDR3 length: 15 amino acids.

CDR3 bases: TGTGCCAGCAGCAAAAGGTGTCGGTTTTCGGGGAAGAACGGCTACACCTTC. Protein product: CASSKRCRFSGKNGYTF. The rearrangement links TRBV21-1 to TRBJ1-2. TRBV21-1 is marked as a pseudogene. CDR3 size: 17 residues.

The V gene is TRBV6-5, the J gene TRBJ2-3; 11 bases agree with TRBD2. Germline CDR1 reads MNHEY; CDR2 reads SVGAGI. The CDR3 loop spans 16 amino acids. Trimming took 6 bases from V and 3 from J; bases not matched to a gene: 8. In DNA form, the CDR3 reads TGTGCCAGCAGGTACACTAGCGGGAGTGGTACAGATACGCAGTATTTT. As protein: CASRYTSGSGTDTQYF.

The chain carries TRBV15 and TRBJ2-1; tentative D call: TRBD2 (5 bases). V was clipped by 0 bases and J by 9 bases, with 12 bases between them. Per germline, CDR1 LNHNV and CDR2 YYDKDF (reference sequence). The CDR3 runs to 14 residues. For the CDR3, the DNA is TGTGCCACCAGCAGAGACCCTAGCTCTAGTGAGCAGTTCTTC. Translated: CATSRDPSSSEQFF.

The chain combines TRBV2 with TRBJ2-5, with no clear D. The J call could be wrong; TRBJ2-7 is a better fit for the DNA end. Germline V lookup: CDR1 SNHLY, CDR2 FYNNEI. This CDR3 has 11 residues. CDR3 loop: CASSELYEQYF. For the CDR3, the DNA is TGTGCCAGCAGTGAGCTGTACGAGCAGTACTTC.

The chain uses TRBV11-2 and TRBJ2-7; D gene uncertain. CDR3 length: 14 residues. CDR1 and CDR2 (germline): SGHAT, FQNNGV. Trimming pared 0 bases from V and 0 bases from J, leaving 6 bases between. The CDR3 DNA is TGTGCCAGCAGCTTAGAAGTTAGCTCCTACGAGCAGTACTTC. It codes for CASSLEVSSYEQYF.

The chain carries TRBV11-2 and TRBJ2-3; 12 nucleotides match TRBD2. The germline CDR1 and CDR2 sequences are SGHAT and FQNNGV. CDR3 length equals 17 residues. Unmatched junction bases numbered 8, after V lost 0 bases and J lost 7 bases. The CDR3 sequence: CASSLERRTSGRNTQYF. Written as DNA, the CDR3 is TGTGCCAGCAGCTTAGAGAGGAGAACTAGCGGGAGGAATACGCAGTATTTT.

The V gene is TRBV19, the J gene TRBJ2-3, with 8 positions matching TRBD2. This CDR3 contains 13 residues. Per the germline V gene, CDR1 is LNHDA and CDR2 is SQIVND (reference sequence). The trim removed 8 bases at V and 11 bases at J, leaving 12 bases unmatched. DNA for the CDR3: TGTGCCAGTTGGACTAGCCTATGGAGCGGGCAGTATTTT. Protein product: CASWTSLWSGQYF.